This T cell receptor (beta chain) was captured in a study of cytomegalovirus exposure and HLA in healthy donors. The PCR used 60 Vbeta and 13 Jbeta primers. Produced via immunoSEQ multiplex PCR; TCRdb's table is partial and in-frame only. This sample has roughly 100,000 clones; roughly three quarters occur once, and the top ten carry more than 1.5%. This CDR3 contains 18 residues. Per germline, CDR1 SGHTA and CDR2 FQGNSA. V lost 2 bases and J lost 6; bases outside the gene matches: 13. The chain couples TRBV7-2 to TRBJ2-2; 9 bases agree with TRBD2. The material sequenced was PBMCs. The receptor's source is a woman in her thirties or forties in good health and CMV-seronegative. As DNA, the CDR3 is TGTGCCAGCAGCTTATCGTTAAATAGCGGGAGTTTATCCGGGGAGCTGTTTTTT. Translation gives CASSLSLNSGSLSGELFF.